Listed below are T cell receptor beta chains from one sample, sequenced in a study of T cells in Graves' hyperthyroidism and ophthalmopathy. TCRdb called the multiplex PCR reads again in MiXCR, with one record for every CDR3 protein. The sample includes around 400,000 distinct CDR3 sequences, 25% of them seen just once. The sequenced sample consisted of blood. The receptors shown here come from a man aged 45-60 years with Graves' hyperthyroidism. Both conserved end residues are part of each CDR3. The D gene is left open where the match is weak. The size field is filled for only some rows; it gives once, few, many or a size class.

D	V	J	size	DNA	CDR3
.	TRBV5-1	TRBJ2-1	few	TGCGCCAGCAGCTTGGATGGGTCCGCCGGACGTGAGCAGTTCTTC	CASSLDGSAGREQFF
TRBD2	TRBV15	TRBJ2-3	few	TGTGCCACCAGCAGAGAGATAGCGGGAGAAGGGGAAGATACGCAGTATTTT	CATSREIAGEGEDTQYF
TRBD2	TRBV7-2	TRBJ2-5	many	TGTGCCAGCAGCTTCCGGACTAGCGGGAGCGAGACCCAGTACTTC	CASSFRTSGSETQYF
TRBD1	TRBV20-1	TRBJ1-3	few	TGCAGTGCTCGTCGACAGGGGACCTTCTCTGGAAACACCATATATTTT	CSARRQGTFSGNTIYF
TRBD2	TRBV24-1	TRBJ2-3	.	TGTGCCACCACAAGCGGGAGCACAGATATGCAGTATTTT	CATTSGSTDMQYF
.	TRBV5-1	TRBJ2-6	.	TGCGCCAGCAGCTGGGCGTTGGGCTCTGGGGCCAACGTCCTGACTTTC	CASSWALGSGANVLTF
TRBD1	TRBV12-3/TRBV12-4	TRBJ2-5	few	TGTGCCAGCAGTTTGACAGGGGGGCGGAAAGAGACCCAGTACTTC	CASSLTGGRKETQYF
TRBD2	TRBV28	TRBJ2-1	many	TGTGCCAGCAGTTTATTAGGCGGGACTAGCGGGAGGGGGGGACCCCTCACCTACAATGAGCAGTTCTTC	CASSLLGGTSGRGGPLTYNEQFF
TRBD1	TRBV29-1	TRBJ1-2	.	TGCAGCGTTCGACAGGGGAATAACTATGGCTACACCTTC	CSVRQGNNYGYTF
TRBD2	TRBV12-3/TRBV12-4	TRBJ2-1	.	TGTGCCAGCAGTTCGGGAGCGGGAGCCTACAATGAGCAGTTCTTC	CASSSGAGAYNEQFF
.	TRBV6-6	TRBJ2-7	.	TGTGCCAGCAGTTCCTTAGGTGGGGGACACGAGCAGTACTTC	CASSSLGGGHEQYF
TRBD2	TRBV29-1	TRBJ2-1	.	TGCAGCGTTGGGACTAGCGGAGCGGCACGCAATGAGCAGTTCTTC	CSVGTSGAARNEQFF
.	TRBV28	TRBJ1-1	many	TGTGCCAGTTGGGTAGGAGGTGGGGATGAAGCTTTCTTT	CASWVGGGDEAFF
TRBD2	TRBV6-1	TRBJ2-5	.	TGTGCCAGCAGTGAACCTAGCGGGAGAGGGCGAGAGACCCAGTACTTC	CASSEPSGRGRETQYF
TRBD1	TRBV2	TRBJ1-5	few	TGTGCCAGCAGGGGGGACAGCGTTGATCAGCCCCAGCATTTT	CASRGDSVDQPQHF
.	TRBV2	TRBJ1-2	.	TGTGCCAGCAGTGCGACTGACCCCTTCTATGGCTACACCTTC	CASSATDPFYGYTF
TRBD1	TRBV5-1	TRBJ1-1	.	TGCGCCAGCAGCTTGGGGACAGGGGATAACACTGAAGCTTTCTTT	CASSLGTGDNTEAFF
.	TRBV24-1	TRBJ2-5	many	TGTGCCACCAGTTCGGCGGGGAAGGGCCAAGAGACCCAGTACTTC	CATSSAGKGQETQYF
TRBD2	TRBV9	TRBJ2-7	.	TGTGCCAGCAGCGTAGATAGCGGGTACTCCTACGAGCAGTACTTC	CASSVDSGYSYEQYF
.	TRBV15	TRBJ2-1	.	TGTGCCACCAGCAGATACCGCGGGACAGTAGACAATGAGCAGTTCTTC	CATSRYRGTVDNEQFF
TRBD2	TRBV6-2/TRBV6-3	TRBJ2-1	few	TGTGCCAGCAGCCTGACTAGCGGGGGGACTGAGCAGTTCTTC	CASSLTSGGTEQFF
.	TRBV7-8	TRBJ2-1	many	TGTGCCAGCAGCCTTCGGGTTGGCAATGAGCAGTTCTTC	CASSLRVGNEQFF
.	TRBV2	TRBJ1-6	.	TGTGCCAGCAGCTCGGGACTCCCCAATTCACCCCTCCACTTT	CASSSGLPNSPLHF
TRBD1	TRBV3-1	TRBJ2-3	once	TGTGCCAGCAGCCAAGAAAGGGGAAGGGGGACAGGGAGGGCAGATACGCAGTATTTT	CASSQERGRGTGRADTQYF
.	TRBV18	TRBJ2-5	few	TGTGCCAGCTCACCAAACGAGGAGACCCAGTACTTC	CASSPNEETQYF
.	TRBV12-3/TRBV12-4	TRBJ2-7	many	TGTGCCAGCAGTCTGGCTACAGGCTACGAGCAGTACTTC	CASSLATGYEQYF
.	TRBV18	TRBJ2-7	few	TGTGCCAGCTCACCCTCTGTGACACCCTCCTACGAGCAGTACTTC	CASSPSVTPSYEQYF
TRBD2	TRBV28	TRBJ2-1	many	TGTGCCAGCCGCCGGGGCGGCGGGAGCCTGGTATACAATGAGCAGTTCTTC	CASRRGGGSLVYNEQFF
TRBD1	TRBV6-1	TRBJ1-2	many	TGTGCCAGCAGTCCGAGGACAGGGGGCCGGTATGGCTACACCTTC	CASSPRTGGRYGYTF
TRBD1	TRBV18	TRBJ1-2	few	TGTGCCAGCTCAGATGACAGGGACTATGGCTACACCTTC	CASSDDRDYGYTF
.	TRBV6-6	TRBJ1-1	.	TGTGCCAGCAGTTACTCGACAGGTAACACTGAAGCTTTCTTT	CASSYSTGNTEAFF
.	TRBV27	TRBJ2-4	.	TGTGCCAGCAGGGGTTTTCAGTACTTC	CASRGFQYF
.	TRBV7-3	TRBJ2-7	.	TGTGCCAGCAGTACGAGGGCCCCTAGCGAGCAGTACTTC	CASSTRAPSEQYF
TRBD1	TRBV2	TRBJ2-7	many	TGTGCCAGCAGACCGGGACAGGGGGTGACCGAGCAGTACTTC	CASRPGQGVTEQYF
TRBD2	TRBV6-9	TRBJ2-7	few	TGTGCCAGCAGTTACCTGTCCGGGACTAGCGGGAGGGCCTTCGAGCAGTACTTC	CASSYLSGTSGRAFEQYF
.	TRBV20-1	TRBJ2-3	few	TGCAGTGCTAGTGGGTCGTCCCCAGATACGCAGTATTTT	CSASGSSPDTQYF
TRBD2	TRBV5-1	TRBJ2-5	few	TGCGCCAGCAGCTTGGATGGTAGCGGGACTGAGACCCAGTACTTC	CASSLDGSGTETQYF
.	TRBV24-1	TRBJ2-5	many	TGTGCCACCAGTGACCCGGGCGCCCAAGAGACCCAGTACTTC	CATSDPGAQETQYF
TRBD1	TRBV30	TRBJ1-2	many	TGTGCCTGGAGTGTACCTGGGACAGTCGTCTTCTATGGCTACACCTTC	CAWSVPGTVVFYGYTF
TRBD2	TRBV6-1	TRBJ2-1	few	TGTGCCAGCAGTGTGACTAGCGGACAGGATTCCTTCCCCTACAATGAGCAGTTCTTC	CASSVTSGQDSFPYNEQFF
TRBD2	TRBV7-6	TRBJ2-2	.	TGTGCCAGCAGCTTAGTTTACCCTAGCGGAAGGAACACCGGGGAGCTGTTTTTT	CASSLVYPSGRNTGELFF
.	TRBV3-1	TRBJ1-1	many	TGTGCCAGCAAACAGGGAATTGGGTACATGAACACTGAAGCTTTCTTT	CASKQGIGYMNTEAFF
TRBD2	TRBV18	TRBJ2-7	few	TGTGCCAGCTCACCAGGGGGGGGCGAGCAGTACTTC	CASSPGGGEQYF
TRBD2	TRBV6-1	TRBJ2-7	few	TGTGCCAGCAGCGCTAGCGGGAGGGCCCACGAGCAGTACTTC	CASSASGRAHEQYF
TRBD2	TRBV5-4	TRBJ2-2	few	TGTGCCAGCAGCTTGGGGCGGGAGGGCACCGGGGAGCTGTTTTTT	CASSLGREGTGELFF